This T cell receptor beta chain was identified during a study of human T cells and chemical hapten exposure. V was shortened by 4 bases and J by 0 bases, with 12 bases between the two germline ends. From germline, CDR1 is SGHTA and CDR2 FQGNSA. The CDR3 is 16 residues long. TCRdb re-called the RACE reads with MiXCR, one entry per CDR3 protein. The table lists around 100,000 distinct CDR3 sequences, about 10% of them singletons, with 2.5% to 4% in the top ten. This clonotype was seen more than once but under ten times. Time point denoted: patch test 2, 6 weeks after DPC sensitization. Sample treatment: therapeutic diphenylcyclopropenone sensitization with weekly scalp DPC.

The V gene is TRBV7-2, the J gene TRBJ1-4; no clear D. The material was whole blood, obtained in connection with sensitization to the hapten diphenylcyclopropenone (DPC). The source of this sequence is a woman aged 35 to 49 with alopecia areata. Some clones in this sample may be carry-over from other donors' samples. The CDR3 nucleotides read TGTGCCAGCAGCTCCCTAACGGGCTCAACTAATGAAAAACTGTTTTTT. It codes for CASSSLTGSTNEKLFF.